The next 3 T cell receptor beta chains were all read from a single sample in a study of cytomegalovirus exposure and HLA in healthy donors (dated by TCRdb to the late 2010s). The method was the immunoSEQ multiplex PCR assay. In TCRdb, the immuneACCESS table is reduced to in-frame sequences with V and J assigned. These tables do not hold every clone; where another copy was compared, an unresolved V gene accounts for under half, and the others remain unexplained. The sample contains approximately 100,000 clones, over 75% of them found a single time. The ten largest clones capture about 6.5% of the sample. The sequenced sample consisted of PBMCs. These receptor sequences come from a man younger than 30 in good health and CMV-seropositive.

The V gene is TRBV5-1, the J gene TRBJ1-1, with a tentative D call TRBD1 (5 bases). V gave up 1 base and J gave up 1 base, with 8 bases separating them. Per the germline V gene, CDR1 is SGHRS and CDR2 is YFSETQ. The CDR3 totals 14 residues. The CDR3 protein is CASSLTGGNTEAFF. CDR3 nucleotides: TGCGCCAGCAGCTTGACGGGGGGGAACACTGAAGCTTTCTTT.

This clone has just one count. This chain uses TRBV5-1 with TRBJ2-2; tentatively, D is TRBD2 (6 bases). V was pared by 8 bases and J by 11 bases, with 13 bases between. The CDR3 length is 11 residues. Germline V gene lookup returns CDR1 SGHRS and CDR2 YFSETQ. The CDR3 reads CARKGLAELFF. As DNA, the CDR3 is TGCGCCAGAAAGGGACTGGCCGAGCTGTTTTTT.

The genes are TRBV6-1 and TRBJ1-4, with D possibly matching TRBD1 (6 bases). Germline V gene sequence: CDR1 MNHNS, CDR2 SASEGT. The CDR3 is made up of 15 amino acids. Trimming took 2 bases from V and 7 from J, leaving 14 bases between them. CDR3 protein: CASSEQQGTGEKLFF. As DNA, the CDR3 is TGTGCCAGCAGTGAACAACAGGGTACAGGTGAAAAACTGTTTTTT.